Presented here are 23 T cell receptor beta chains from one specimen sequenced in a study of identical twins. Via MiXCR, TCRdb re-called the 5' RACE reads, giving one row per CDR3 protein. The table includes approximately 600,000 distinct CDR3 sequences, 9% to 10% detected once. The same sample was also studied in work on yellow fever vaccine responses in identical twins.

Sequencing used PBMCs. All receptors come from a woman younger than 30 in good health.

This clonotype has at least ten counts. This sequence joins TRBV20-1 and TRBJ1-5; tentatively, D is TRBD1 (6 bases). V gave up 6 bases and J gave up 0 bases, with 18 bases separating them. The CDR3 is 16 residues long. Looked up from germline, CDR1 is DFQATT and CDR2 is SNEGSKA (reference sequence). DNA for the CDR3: TGCAGTGCCATCCCCGTACAGGGATATAGCAATCAGCCCCAGCATTTT. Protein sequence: CSAIPVQGYSNQPQHF.

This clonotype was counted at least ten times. The CDR3 coding sequence is TGTGCCAGCAGCCAAGATATTATTCGGGGGCGTAACACAGATACGCAGTATTTT. Translation: CASSQDIIRGRNTDTQYF. This chain connects TRBV4-2 to TRBJ2-3; perhaps D is TRBD1 or TRBD2 (6 bases each). Germline CDR1 reads LGHNA; CDR2 reads YNFKEQ. The CDR3 has 18 amino acids. V was cut by 0 bases and J by 2 bases, with 18 bases left in between.

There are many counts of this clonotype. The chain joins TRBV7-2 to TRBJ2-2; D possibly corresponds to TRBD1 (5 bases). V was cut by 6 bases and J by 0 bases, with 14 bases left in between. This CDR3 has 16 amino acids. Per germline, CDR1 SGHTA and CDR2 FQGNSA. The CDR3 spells CASSSIQGSNTGELFF. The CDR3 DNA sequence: TGTGCCAGCAGTTCTATCCAGGGATCGAACACCGGGGAGCTGTTTTTT.

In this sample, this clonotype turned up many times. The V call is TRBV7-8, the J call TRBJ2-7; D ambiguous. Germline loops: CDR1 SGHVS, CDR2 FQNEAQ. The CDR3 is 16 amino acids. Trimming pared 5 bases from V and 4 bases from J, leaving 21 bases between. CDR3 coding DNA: TGTGCCAGCAGCCGCTCTAAAGATAGAGGCGCTTACGAGCAGTACTTC. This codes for CASSRSKDRGAYEQYF.

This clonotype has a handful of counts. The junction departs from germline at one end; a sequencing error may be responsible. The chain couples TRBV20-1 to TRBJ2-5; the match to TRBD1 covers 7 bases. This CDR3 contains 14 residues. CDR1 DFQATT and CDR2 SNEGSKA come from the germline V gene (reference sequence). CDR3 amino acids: CSAGDRAGLVTQYF. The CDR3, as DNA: TGCAGTGCTGGAGACAGGGCCGGCCTCGTGACCCAGTACTTC.

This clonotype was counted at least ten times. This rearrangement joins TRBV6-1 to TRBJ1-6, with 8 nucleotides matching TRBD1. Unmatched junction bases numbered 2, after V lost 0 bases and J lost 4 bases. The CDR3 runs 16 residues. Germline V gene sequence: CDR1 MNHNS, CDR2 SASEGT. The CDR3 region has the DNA TGTGCCAGCAGTGAAGCGAGGGACAGGTATAATTCACCCCTCCACTTT. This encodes CASSEARDRYNSPLHF.

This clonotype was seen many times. In DNA, the CDR3 is TGCGCCAGTACGTCTTACCCCACCGGGCCCCTGGAGCAGTACTTC. Translated, it gives CASTSYPTGPLEQYF. The V gene is TRBV5-1, the J gene TRBJ2-7; D is undetermined. V lost 8 bases and J lost 7, with 25 bases in between. The CDR3 runs to 15 residues. Germline CDR1 reads SGHRS; CDR2 reads YFSETQ.

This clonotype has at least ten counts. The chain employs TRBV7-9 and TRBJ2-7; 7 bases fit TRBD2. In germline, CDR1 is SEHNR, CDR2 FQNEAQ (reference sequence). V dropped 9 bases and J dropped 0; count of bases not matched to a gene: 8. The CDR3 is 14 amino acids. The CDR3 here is CASSAGQPSYEQYF. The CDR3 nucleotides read TGTGCCAGTTCAGCGGGGCAACCCTCCTACGAGCAGTACTTC.

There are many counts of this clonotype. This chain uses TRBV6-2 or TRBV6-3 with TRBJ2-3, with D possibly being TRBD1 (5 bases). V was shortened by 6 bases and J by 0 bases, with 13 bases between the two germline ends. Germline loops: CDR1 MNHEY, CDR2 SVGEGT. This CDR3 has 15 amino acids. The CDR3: CASSNVRASTDTQYF. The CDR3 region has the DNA TGTGCCAGCAGCAATGTCAGGGCGAGCACAGATACGCAGTATTTT.

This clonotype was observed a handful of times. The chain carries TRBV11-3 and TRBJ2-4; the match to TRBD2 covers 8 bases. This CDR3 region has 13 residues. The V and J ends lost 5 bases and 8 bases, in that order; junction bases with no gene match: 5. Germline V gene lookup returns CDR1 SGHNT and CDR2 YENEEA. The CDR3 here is CASSPGLGYIQYF. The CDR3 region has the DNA TGTGCCAGCAGCCCGGGACTAGGATACATTCAGTACTTC.

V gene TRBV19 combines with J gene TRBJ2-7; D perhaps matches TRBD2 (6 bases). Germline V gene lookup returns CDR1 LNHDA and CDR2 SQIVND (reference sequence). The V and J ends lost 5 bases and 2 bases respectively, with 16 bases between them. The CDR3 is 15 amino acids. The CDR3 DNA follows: TGTGCCAGTAGTTCTCGGGACTTGTCCGCCTACGAGCAGTACTTC. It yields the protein CASSSRDLSAYEQYF. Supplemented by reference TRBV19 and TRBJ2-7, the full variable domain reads DGGITQSPKYLFRKEGQNVTLSCEQNLNHDAMYWYRQDPGQGLRLIYYSQIVNDFQKGDIAEGYSVSREKKESFPLTVTSAQKNPTAFYLCASSSRDLSAYEQYFGPGTRLTVT.

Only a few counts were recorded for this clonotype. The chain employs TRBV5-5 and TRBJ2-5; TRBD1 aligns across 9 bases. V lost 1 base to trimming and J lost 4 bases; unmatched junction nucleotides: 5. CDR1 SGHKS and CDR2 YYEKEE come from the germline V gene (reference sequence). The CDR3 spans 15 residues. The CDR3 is CASSLTGGWGETQYF. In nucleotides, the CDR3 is TGTGCCAGCAGCTTGACAGGGGGCTGGGGAGAGACCCAGTACTTC.

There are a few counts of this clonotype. The CDR3 nucleotides are TGTGCCAGCCCGGGACAGGGGTCCTACGAGCAGTACTTC. This encodes CASPGQGSYEQYF. The rearrangement uses TRBV12-3 or TRBV12-4 and TRBJ2-7, with 10 bases lining up with TRBD1. The CDR3 extends over 13 amino acids. Trimming cost V 8 bases and J 1 base; bases outside gene matches: 2.

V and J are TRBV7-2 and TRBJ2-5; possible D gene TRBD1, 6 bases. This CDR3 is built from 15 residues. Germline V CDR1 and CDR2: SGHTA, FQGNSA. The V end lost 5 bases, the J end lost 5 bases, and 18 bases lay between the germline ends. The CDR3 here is CASSPSGGSWETQYF. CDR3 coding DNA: TGTGCCAGCAGCCCCTCTGGGGGCTCGTGGGAGACCCAGTACTTC.

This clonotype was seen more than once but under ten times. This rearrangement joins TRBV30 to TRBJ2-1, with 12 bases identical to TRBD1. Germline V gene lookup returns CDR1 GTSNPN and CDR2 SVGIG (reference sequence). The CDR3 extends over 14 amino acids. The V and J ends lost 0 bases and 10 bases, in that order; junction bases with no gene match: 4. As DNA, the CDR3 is TGTGCCTGGAGTGTATGGGACAGGGGGCTGGAGCAGTTCTTC. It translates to CAWSVWDRGLEQFF.

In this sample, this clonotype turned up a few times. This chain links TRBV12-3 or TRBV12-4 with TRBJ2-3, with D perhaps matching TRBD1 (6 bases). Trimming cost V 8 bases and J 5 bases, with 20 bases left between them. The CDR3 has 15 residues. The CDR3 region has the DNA TGTGCCAGCCAGGCCTTCGCAGGGGCGGGAGATACGCAGTATTTT. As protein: CASQAFAGAGDTQYF.

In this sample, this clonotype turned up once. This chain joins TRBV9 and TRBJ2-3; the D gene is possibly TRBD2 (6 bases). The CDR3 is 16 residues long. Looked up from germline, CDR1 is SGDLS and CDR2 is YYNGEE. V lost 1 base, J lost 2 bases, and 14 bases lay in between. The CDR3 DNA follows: TGTGCCAGCAGCGTATTTATAGGAGGGCCCACAGATACGCAGTATTTT. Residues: CASSVFIGGPTDTQYF.

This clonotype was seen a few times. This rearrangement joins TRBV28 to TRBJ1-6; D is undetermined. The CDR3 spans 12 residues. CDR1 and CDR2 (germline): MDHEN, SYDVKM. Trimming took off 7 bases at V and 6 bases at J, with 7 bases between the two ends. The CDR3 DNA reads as TGTGCCAGCACCGCTGGTAATTCACCCCTCCACTTT. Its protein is CASTAGNSPLHF.

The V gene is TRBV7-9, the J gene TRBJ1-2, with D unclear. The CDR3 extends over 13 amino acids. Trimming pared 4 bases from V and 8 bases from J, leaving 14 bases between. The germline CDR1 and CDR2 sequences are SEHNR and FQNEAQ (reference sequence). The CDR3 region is CASSSMGMGGYTF. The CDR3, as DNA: TGTGCCAGCAGCTCAATGGGGATGGGCGGCTACACCTTC. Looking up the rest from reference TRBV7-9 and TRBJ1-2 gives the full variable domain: DTGVSQNPRHKITKRGQNVTFRCDPISEHNRLYWYRQTLGQGPEFLTYFQNEAQLEKSRLLSDRFSAERPKGSFSTLEIQRTEQGDSAMYLCASSSMGMGGYTFGSGTRLTVV.

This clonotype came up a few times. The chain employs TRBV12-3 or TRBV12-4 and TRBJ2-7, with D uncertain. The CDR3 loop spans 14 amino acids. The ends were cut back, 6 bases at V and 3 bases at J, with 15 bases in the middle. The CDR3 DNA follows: TGTGCCAGCAGCGCTGGGGTAGGGTACTACGAGCAGTACTTC. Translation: CASSAGVGYYEQYF.

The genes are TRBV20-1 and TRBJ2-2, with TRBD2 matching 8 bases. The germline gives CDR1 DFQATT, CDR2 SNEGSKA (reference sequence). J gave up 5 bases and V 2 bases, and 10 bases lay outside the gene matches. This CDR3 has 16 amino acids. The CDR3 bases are TGCAGTGCTAGACCTACTAGCGGAGCCGCAACCGGGGAGCTGTTTTTT. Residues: CSARPTSGAATGELFF.

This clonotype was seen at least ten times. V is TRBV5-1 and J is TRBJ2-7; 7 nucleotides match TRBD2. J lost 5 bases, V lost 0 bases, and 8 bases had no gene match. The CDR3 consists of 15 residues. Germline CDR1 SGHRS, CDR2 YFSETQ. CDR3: CASSLGLAKIDEQYF. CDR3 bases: TGCGCCAGCAGCTTGGGACTAGCAAAGATCGACGAGCAGTACTTC.

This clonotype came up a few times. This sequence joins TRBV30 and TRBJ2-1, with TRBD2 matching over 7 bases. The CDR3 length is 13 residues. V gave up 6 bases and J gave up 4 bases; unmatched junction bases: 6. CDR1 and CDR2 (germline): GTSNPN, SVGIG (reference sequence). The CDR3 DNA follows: TGTGCCTGTCGCGGGAGTGGGTACAATGAGCAGTTCTTC. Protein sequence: CACRGSGYNEQFF.